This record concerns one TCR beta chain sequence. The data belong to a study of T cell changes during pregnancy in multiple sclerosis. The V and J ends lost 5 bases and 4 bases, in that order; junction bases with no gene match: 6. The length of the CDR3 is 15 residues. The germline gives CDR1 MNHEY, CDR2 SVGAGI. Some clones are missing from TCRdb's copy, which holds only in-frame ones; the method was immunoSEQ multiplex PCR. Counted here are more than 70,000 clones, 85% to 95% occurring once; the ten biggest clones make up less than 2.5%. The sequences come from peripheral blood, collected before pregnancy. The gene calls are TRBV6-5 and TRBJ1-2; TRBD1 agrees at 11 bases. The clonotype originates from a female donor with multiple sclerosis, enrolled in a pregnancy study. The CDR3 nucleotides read TGTGCCAGCAGTCCCTCCGGGACAGGGGGCTATGGCTACACCTTC. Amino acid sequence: CASSPSGTGGYGYTF.